This passage covers 9 T cell receptor beta chains from one sample sequenced in a study of blood T cell repertoires in COVID-19 (TCRdb year 2020). Libraries were prepared through the immunoSEQ multiplex PCR assay. This immuneACCESS table, as held by TCRdb, lists in-frame sequences with V and J called but not all clones. Of the missing ones, under half trace to an unresolved V gene in checked studies; the others have no known cause. The sample table shows some 290,000 clones, and about nine tenths are seen once. Less than 3.5% of the sample is held by the ten biggest clonotypes. The specimen was peripheral blood. These receptors were obtained from a woman in her thirties with COVID-19, enrolled during active disease.

The chain is built from TRBV27 and TRBJ2-7; D is possibly TRBD1 (6 bases). Trimming left V 4 bases short and J 0 bases short, with 13 bases between. CDR3 length equals 15 residues. Germline V gives CDR1 MNHEY, CDR2 SMNVEV (reference sequence). In nucleotides, the CDR3 is TGTGCCAGCAGTTCCACAGGGAGAAGCTCCTACGAGCAGTACTTC. Amino acids: CASSSTGRSSYEQYF.

V gene TRBV5-6 combines with J gene TRBJ2-3; 7 nucleotides match TRBD1. Germline trimming cut 2 bases from V and 5 bases from J; bases unmatched to any gene: 2. The CDR3 sequence is 13 residues long. Germline V gives CDR1 SGHDT, CDR2 YYEEEE. The CDR3, as DNA: TGTGCCAGCAGCTTTACAGGGGAAGATACGCAGTATTTT. Its translation is CASSFTGEDTQYF.

This chain connects TRBV5-4 to TRBJ2-7; the match to TRBD1 covers 9 bases. Germline values: CDR1 SGHNT, CDR2 YYREEE (reference sequence). J was trimmed by 7 bases and V by 6 bases; bases with no gene match: 8. This CDR3 region has 13 residues. The CDR3 is CASNLDRGGEQYF. In DNA, the CDR3 is TGTGCCAGCAACCTTGACAGGGGGGGAGAGCAGTACTTC. Full variable domain (remainder filled in from reference TRBV5-4 and TRBJ2-7): ETGVTQSPTHLIKTRGQQVTLRCSSQSGHNTVSWYQQALGQGPQFIFQYYREEENGRGNFPPRFSGLQFPNYSSELNVNALELDDSALYLCASNLDRGGEQYFGPGTRLTVT.

The chain joins TRBV14 to TRBJ2-7; no definite D call. Germline lookup yields CDR1 SGHDN and CDR2 FVKESK. This CDR3 has 13 amino acids. V was clipped by 3 bases and J by 3 bases, with 9 bases between them. The chain's CDR3 is CASSQGTGYEQYF. The CDR3, as DNA: TGTGCCAGCAGCCAGGGTACGGGCTACGAGCAGTACTTC.

The chain combines TRBV24-1 with TRBJ2-3; 14 bases map to TRBD2. The CDR3 totals 16 residues. The germline V gene has CDR1 KGHDR and CDR2 SFDVKD. The ends lost 4 bases at V and 7 bases at J; junction bases unmatched: 6. The CDR3 region is CATSDPGTSGSHTQYF. CDR3 sequence (DNA): TGTGCCACCAGTGACCCCGGGACTAGCGGGAGTCATACGCAGTATTTT.

This chain joins TRBV5-8 and TRBJ2-1; 12 nucleotides line up with TRBD2. This CDR3 spans 18 amino acids. The germline CDR1 and CDR2 sequences are SGHTS and YDEGEE. With V trimmed by 5 bases and J by 4 bases, 13 bases remained unmatched. The CDR3 loop is CASRRGLAGGLSYNEQFF. In DNA, the CDR3 is TGTGCCAGCAGGCGGGGGCTAGCGGGAGGGCTTTCGTACAATGAGCAGTTCTTC. The full variable domain, with the rest looked up from reference TRBV5-8 and TRBJ2-1, is EAGVTQSPTHLIKTRGQQATLRCSPISGHTSVYWYQQALGLGLQFLLWYDEGEERNRGNFPPRFSGRQFPNYSSELNVNALELEDSALYLCASRRGLAGGLSYNEQFFGPGTRLTVL.

The J gene is TRBJ1-6, the V gene TRBV5-3; D uncertain. TRBV5-3 is recorded as an ORF, its role being uncertain. The CDR3 is made up of 16 amino acids. Trimming took 1 base from V and 0 from J, leaving 8 bases between them. The CDR3 here is CARSLYGSSYNSPLHF. CDR3 in DNA: TGTGCCAGAAGCTTGTACGGGAGCTCCTATAATTCACCCCTCCACTTT.

The rearrangement uses TRBV7-2 and TRBJ2-1, with D possibly TRBD1 on 6 matching bases. Trimming stripped 5 bases from V and 2 bases from J, with 13 bases between. Per the germline V gene, CDR1 is SGHTA and CDR2 is FQGNSA. CDR3 length: 15 residues. The DNA for the CDR3 is TGTGCCAGCAGCCTTACAGGGTTTCCCTACAATGAGCAGTTCTTC. Translating gives CASSLTGFPYNEQFF.

The gene calls are TRBV6-1 and TRBJ1-3; D is perhaps TRBD1 (5 bases). The CDR3 is made up of 15 amino acids. Trimming pared 2 bases from V and 2 bases from J, leaving 10 bases between. Germline lookup yields CDR1 MNHNS and CDR2 SASEGT. Here the CDR3 reads CASSEQGSPGNTIYF. CDR3 bases: TGTGCCAGCAGTGAACAGGGTTCCCCTGGAAACACCATATATTTT.